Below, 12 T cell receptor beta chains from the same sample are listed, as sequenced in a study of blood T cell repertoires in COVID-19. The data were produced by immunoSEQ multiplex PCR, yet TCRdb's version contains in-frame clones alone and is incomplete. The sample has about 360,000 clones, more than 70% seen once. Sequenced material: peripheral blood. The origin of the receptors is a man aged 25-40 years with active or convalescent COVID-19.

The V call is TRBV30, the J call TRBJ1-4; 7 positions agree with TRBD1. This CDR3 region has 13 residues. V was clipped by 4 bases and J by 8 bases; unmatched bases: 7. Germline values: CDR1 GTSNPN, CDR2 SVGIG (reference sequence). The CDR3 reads CAWKEGAEEKLFF. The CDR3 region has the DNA TGTGCCTGGAAGGAGGGGGCGGAGGAAAAACTGTTTTTT.

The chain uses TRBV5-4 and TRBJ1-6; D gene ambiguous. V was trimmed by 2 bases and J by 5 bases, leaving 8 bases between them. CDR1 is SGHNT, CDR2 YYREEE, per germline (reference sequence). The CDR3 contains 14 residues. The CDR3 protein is CASSFERDNSPLHF. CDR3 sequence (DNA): TGTGCCAGCAGCTTTGAACGGGATAATTCACCCCTCCACTTT.

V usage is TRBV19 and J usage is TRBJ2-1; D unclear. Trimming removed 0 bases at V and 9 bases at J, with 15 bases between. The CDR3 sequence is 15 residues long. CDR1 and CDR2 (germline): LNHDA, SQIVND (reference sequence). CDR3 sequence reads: CASSIDFSFLLEQFF. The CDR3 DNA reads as TGTGCCAGTAGTATAGATTTCTCTTTTCTCCTTGAGCAGTTCTTC.

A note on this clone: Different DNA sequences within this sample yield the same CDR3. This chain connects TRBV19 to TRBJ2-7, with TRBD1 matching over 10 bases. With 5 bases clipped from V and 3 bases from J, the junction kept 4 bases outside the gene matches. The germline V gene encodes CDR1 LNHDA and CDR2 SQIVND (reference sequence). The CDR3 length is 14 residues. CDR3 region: CASSPGTGVYEQYF. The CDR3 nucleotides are TGTGCCAGTAGTCCAGGGACAGGGGTCTACGAGCAGTACTTC. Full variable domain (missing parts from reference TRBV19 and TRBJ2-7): DGGITQSPKYLFRKEGQNVTLSCEQNLNHDAMYWYRQDPGQGLRLIYYSQIVNDFQKGDIAEGYSVSREKKESFPLTVTSAQKNPTAFYLCASSPGTGVYEQYFGPGTRLTVT.

The CDR3 reads CASSQGTGGVQPQHF. The CDR3 DNA is TGTGCCAGCAGCCAAGGGACAGGAGGGGTTCAGCCCCAGCATTTT. The chain has TRBV4-2 and TRBJ1-5, with 7 bases lining up with TRBD1. Per germline, CDR1 LGHNA and CDR2 YNFKEQ. V was clipped by 1 base and J by 6 bases; unmatched bases: 6. This CDR3 has 15 residues.

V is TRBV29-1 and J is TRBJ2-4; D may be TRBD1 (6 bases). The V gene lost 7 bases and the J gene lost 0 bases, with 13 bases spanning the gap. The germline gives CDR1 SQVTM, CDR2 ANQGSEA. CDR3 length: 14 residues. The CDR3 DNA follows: TGCAGCGCCGTGGACAGCGTAGCCAAAAACATTCAGTACTTC. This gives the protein CSAVDSVAKNIQYF.

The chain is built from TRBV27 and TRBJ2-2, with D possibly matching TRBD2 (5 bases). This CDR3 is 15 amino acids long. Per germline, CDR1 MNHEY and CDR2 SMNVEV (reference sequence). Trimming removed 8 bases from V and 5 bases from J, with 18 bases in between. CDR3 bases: TGTGCCAGCCGCGGAGGCAGCCCAAGGACCGGGGAGCTGTTTTTT. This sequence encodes CASRGGSPRTGELFF.

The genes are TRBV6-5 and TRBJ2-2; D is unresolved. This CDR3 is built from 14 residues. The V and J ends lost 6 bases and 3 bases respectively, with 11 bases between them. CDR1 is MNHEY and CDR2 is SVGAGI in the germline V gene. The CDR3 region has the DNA TGTGCCAGCAGGGCAACTGGAGACACCGGGGAGCTGTTTTTT. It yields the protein CASRATGDTGELFF.

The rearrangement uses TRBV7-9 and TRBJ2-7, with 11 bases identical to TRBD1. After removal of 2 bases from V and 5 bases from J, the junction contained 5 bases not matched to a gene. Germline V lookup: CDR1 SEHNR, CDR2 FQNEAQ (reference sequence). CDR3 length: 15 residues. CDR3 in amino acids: CASSLTGQGAHEQYF. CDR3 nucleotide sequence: TGTGCCAGCAGCTTAACCGGACAGGGGGCTCACGAGCAGTACTTC.

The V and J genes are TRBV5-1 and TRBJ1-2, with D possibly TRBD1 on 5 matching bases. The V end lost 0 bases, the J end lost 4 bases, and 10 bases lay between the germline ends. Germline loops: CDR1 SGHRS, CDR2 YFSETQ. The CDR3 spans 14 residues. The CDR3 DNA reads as TGCGCCAGCAGCTTGGCAGGGAGGGGCTATGGCTACACCTTC. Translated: CASSLAGRGYGYTF.

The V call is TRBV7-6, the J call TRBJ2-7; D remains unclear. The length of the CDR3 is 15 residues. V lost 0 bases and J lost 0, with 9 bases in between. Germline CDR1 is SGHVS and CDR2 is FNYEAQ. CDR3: CASSLAPAVSYEQYF. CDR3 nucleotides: TGTGCCAGCAGCTTAGCTCCGGCGGTCTCCTACGAGCAGTACTTC.

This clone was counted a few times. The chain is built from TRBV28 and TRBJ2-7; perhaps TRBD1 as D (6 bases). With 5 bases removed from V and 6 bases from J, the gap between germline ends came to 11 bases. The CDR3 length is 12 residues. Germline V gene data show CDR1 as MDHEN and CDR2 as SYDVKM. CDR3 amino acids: CASSRTVPEQYF. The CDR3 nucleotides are TGTGCCAGCAGTAGGACAGTTCCCGAGCAGTACTTC.